This T cell receptor beta chain originates from a study of blood T cell repertoires in COVID-19. Study-wide context: The study drew acute and convalescent COVID-19 samples from the United States, Italy and Spain. T cells, B-cell-depleted T cells, or PBMCs supplied cDNA or gDNA.

Germline CDR1 and CDR2: LNHDA and SQIVND (reference sequence). The CDR3 consists of 12 residues. Trimming left V 7 bases short and J 9 bases short, with 12 bases between. Sequencing was performed with immunoSEQ multiplex PCR; in TCRdb, only in-frame clones are kept and a portion is missing. This sample has 300,000 to 350,000 clones, with more than 85% found just once. The sample consisted of PBMCs or T cells enriched from blood (not recorded which). The source is a woman in her twenties or thirties who had been exposed to COVID-19. The chain recombines TRBV19 with TRBJ2-2, with D hard to call. The CDR3 loop is CASNTYRRELFF. The CDR3 DNA follows: TGTGCCAGTAACACGTATCGCCGGGAGCTGTTTTTT.